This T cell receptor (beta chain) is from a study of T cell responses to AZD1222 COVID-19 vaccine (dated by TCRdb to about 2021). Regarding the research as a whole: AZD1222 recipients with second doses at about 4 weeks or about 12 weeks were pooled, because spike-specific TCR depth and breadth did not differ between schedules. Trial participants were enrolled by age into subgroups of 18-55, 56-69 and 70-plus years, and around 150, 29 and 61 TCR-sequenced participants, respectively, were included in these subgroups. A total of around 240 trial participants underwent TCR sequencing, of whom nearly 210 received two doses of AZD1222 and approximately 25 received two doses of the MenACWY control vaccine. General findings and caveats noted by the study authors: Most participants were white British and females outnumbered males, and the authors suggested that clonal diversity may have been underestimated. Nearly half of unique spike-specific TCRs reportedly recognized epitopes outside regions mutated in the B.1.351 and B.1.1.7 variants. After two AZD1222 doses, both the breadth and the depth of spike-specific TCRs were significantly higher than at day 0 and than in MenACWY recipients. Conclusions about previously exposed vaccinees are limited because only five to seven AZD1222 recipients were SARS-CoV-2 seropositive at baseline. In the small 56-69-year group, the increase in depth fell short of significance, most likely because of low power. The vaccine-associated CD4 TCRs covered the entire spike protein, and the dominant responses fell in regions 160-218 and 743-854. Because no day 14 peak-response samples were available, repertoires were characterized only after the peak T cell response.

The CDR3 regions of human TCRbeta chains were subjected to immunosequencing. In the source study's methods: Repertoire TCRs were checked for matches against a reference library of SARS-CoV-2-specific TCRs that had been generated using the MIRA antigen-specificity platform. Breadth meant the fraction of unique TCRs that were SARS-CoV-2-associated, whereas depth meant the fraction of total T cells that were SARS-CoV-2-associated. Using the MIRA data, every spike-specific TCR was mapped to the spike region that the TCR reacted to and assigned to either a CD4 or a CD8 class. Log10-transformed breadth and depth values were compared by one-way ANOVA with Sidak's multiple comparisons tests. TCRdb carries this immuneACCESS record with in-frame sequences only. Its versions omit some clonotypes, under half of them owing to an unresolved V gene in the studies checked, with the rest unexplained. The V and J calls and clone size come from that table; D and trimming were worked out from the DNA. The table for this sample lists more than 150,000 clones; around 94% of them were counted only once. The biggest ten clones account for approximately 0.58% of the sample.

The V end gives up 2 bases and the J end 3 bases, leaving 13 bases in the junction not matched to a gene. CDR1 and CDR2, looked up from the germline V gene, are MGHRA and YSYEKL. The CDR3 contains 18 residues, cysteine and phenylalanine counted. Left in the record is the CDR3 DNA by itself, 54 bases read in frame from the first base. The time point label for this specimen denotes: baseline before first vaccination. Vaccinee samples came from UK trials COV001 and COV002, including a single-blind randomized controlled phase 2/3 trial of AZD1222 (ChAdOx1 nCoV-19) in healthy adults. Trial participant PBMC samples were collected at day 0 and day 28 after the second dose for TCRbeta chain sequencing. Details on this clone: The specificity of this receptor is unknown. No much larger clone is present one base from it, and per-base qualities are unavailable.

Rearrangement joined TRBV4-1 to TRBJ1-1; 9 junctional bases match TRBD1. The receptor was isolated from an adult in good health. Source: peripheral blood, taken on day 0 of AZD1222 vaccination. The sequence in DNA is TGCGCCAGCAGCCAAAGGCCTCGGACAGGGGAAGGTGACACTGAAGCTTTCTTT. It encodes CASSQRPRTGEGDTEAFF.